The TCR beta chain described here comes from a study of shared clonotypes between healthy human individuals. This CDR3 has 14 amino acids. Germline V CDR1 and CDR2: MNHEY, SVGAGI. V lost 5 bases, J lost 2 bases, and 6 bases stayed unmatched. Remarks on this clone: No antigen is known for it.

Ten immunoSEQ deep assay plates served to sequence unsorted PBMC DNA. Libraries were prepared by immunoSEQ multiplex PCR; TCRdb keeps only in-frame clonotypes and omits some of them. The repertoire holds some 450,000 clones, approximately 77% seen once, with 12% in the top ten. Points from the study as a whole: Sampling was confined to blood; repertoires within tissues likely differ. Clonotype sharing levels among donors were expected to vary with sequencing depth.

This receptor was obtained from a woman aged 40 to 49 in good health. Some clones in this sample may be carry-over from other donors' samples. The sample was PBMCs. The rearrangement uses TRBV6-5 and TRBJ2-7, with 7 bases lining up with TRBD1. The DNA for the CDR3 is TGTGCCAGCAGTCCGCTCGACAGGGCCTACGAGCAGTACTTC. Amino acid sequence: CASSPLDRAYEQYF.